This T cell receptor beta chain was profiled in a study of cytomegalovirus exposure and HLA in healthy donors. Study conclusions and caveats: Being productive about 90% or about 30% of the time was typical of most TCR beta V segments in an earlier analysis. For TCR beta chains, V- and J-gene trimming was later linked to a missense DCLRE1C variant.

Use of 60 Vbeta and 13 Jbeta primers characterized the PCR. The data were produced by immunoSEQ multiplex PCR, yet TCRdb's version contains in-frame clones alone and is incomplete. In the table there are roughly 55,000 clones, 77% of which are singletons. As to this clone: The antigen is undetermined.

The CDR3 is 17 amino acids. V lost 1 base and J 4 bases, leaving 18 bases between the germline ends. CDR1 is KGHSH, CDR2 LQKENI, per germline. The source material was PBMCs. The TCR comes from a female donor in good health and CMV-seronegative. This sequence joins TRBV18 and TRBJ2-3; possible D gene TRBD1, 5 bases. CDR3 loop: CASSPRSRELSPDTQYF. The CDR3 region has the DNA TGTGCCAGCTCACCACGAAGCAGGGAACTCTCGCCAGATACGCAGTATTTT.